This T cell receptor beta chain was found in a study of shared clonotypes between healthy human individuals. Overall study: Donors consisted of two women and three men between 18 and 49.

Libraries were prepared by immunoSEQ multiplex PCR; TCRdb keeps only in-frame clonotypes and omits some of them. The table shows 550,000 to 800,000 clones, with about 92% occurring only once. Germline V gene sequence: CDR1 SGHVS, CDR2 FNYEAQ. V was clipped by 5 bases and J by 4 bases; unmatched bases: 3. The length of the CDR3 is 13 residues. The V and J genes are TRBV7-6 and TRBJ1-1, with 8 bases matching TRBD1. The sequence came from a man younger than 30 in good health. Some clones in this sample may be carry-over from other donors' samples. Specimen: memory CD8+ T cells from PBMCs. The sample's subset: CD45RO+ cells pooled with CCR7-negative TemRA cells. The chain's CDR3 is CASSPTGATEAFF. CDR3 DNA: TGTGCCAGCAGCCCGACAGGGGCCACTGAAGCTTTCTTT.